Included here is one TCR beta chain sequence, with context. There is no known antigen for this receptor. The record has no base qualities; no much larger clone is one base away. The sample belongs to a study of blood T cell repertoires in COVID-19 (dated by TCRdb to 2018 to 2020). In terms of the full investigation: The collaborator samples originated in the United States, Italy and Spain and spanned the acute and convalescent phases of COVID-19. The prospective study material was composed of cDNA or gDNA derived from T cells, B-cell-depleted T cells, or PBMCs. A de-identified subject ID, COVID-19 status, age in years and sex were almost always included in the sample metadata. The repertoires were made available in a free public database intended to serve as a resource for research on the immune response to SARS-CoV-2. Where available, HLA class I and class II types were taken from metadata supplied by the sample provider and were not determined by assay-based typing. Subjects who had been exposed to COVID-19, were actively infected with it, or had recovered from it provided the deeply sampled blood TCRbeta repertoires that made up the dataset. Samples came from the ongoing ImmuneRACE study (first 160 participants) plus 1,254 subjects from 6 global collaborators.

The germline V gene provides CDR1 MDHEN and CDR2 SYDVKM. At the junction V is shortened by 4 bases and J by 6 bases, with 21 bases in between. The CDR3 has 16 amino acids, counting the end cysteine and phenylalanine. Only CDR3 DNA remains: 48 bases, in frame from the first base. Enrolling through a virtual design, the prospective study's participants ranged in age from roughly 18 to 89 years and lived across roughly 23 United States geographic areas. In the prospective study, cohorts were assigned on the basis of participant-reported clinical history obtained from a screening survey and a study questionnaire. Recovered participants in ImmuneRACE Cohort 3 were defined as having two consecutive negative NP/OP PCR tests, clearance from a healthcare professional, or resolution of symptoms. Each participant in the prospective study had whole blood, serum and a nasopharyngeal or oropharyngeal swab collected by mobile phlebotomists. Additional blood draws and questionnaires over an approximately two-month period could optionally be provided by prospective study participants. Before DNA extraction, blood samples from the prospective study were shipped at room temperature or frozen.

TCRbeta CDR3 regions were amplified from genomic DNA by means of the immunoSEQ Assay, a bias-controlled multiplex PCR. Concerning the study's data processing: Within the assay, amplification of reference gene primers was used to estimate how many nucleated cells each sample contained. To quantify the absolute abundance of each unique TCRbeta CDR3 rearrangement, sequence reads were collapsed and filtered. For each sample, productive Simpson clonality was calculated by taking the square root of Simpson's diversity index across productive rearrangements. TCRdb mirrors the immuneACCESS table, restricted to in-frame sequences. Some clones are absent from its copies; in checked studies, under half trace to an unresolved V gene, and the reason for the others is unknown. The V and J calls and clone size come from that table; D and trimming were worked out from the DNA. In all, the sample holds under 200,000 clones, and around 80% of those were seen once. The ten biggest clones cover 10% to 15% of the sample.

Study-level results and caveats: The quantity of clinical and demographic metadata differed by source and by participant and was supplied without curation.

The sequence is built from TRBV28 and TRBJ1-1; the D gene is not confidently resolved. The sequence was obtained from a woman aged 55-70 years who had recovered from COVID-19. Sequencing input: PBMCs or T cells enriched from blood (not recorded which). The nucleotide sequence reads TGTGCCAGCAGTTCCCGGGGAAGAGGTGGTGTGGCTGAAGCTTTCTTT. It is translated as CASSSRGRGGVAEAFF.